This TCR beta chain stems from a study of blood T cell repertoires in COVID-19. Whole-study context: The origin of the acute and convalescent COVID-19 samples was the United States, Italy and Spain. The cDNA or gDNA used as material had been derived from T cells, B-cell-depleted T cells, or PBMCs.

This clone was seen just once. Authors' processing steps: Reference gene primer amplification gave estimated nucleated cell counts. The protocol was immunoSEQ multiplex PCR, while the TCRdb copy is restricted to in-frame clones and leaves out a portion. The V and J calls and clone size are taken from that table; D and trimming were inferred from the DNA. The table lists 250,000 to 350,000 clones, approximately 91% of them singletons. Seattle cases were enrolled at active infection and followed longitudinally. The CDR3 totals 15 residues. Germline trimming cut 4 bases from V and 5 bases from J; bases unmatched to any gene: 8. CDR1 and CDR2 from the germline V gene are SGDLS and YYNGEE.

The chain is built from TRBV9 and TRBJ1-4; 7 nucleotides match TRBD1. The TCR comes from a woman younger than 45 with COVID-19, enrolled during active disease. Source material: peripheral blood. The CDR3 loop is CASSPRDSQNEKLFF. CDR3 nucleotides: TGTGCCAGCAGCCCACGGGACAGCCAGAATGAAAAACTGTTTTTT.